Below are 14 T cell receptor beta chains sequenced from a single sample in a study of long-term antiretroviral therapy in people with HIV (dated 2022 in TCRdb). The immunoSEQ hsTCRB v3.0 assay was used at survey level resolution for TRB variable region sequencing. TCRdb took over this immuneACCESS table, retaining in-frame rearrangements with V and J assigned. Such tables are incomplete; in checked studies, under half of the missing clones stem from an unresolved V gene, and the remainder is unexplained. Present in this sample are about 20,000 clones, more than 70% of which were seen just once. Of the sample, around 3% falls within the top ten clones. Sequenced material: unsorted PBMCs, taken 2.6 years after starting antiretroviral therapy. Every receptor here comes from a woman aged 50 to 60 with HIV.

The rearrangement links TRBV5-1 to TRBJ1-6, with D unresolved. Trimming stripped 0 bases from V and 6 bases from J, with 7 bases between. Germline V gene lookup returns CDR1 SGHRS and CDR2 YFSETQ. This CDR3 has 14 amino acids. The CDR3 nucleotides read TGCGCCAGCAGCTTGGCAGACCCTAATTCACCCCTCCACTTT. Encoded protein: CASSLADPNSPLHF.

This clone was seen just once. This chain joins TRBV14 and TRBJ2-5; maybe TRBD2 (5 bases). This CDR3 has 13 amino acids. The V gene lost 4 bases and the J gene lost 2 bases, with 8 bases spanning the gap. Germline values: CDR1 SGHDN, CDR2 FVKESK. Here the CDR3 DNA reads TGTGCCAGCAGCCGTACTAGGCAAGAGACCCAGTACTTC. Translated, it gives CASSRTRQETQYF.

CDR3 region: CASSEGGATTDTQYF. CDR3 nucleotide sequence: TGCGCCAGCAGCGAGGGGGGGGCTACCACAGATACGCAGTATTTT. The rearrangement uses TRBV5-1 and TRBJ2-3; D might be TRBD2 (7 bases). Germline assignment: CDR1 SGHRS and CDR2 YFSETQ. Trimming removed 4 bases at V and 2 bases at J, with 14 bases between. This CDR3 comprises 15 residues.

The CDR3 protein is CASSFLGQPNQPQHF. The CDR3 DNA sequence: TGTGCCAGCAGTTTCCTGGGACAGCCCAATCAGCCCCAGCATTTT. The rearrangement joins TRBV28 to TRBJ1-5, with 7 bases matching TRBD1. V trimming: 3 bases; J trimming: 3 bases; junction bases outside the gene matches: 5. This CDR3 contains 15 residues. Germline V gene sequence: CDR1 MDHEN, CDR2 SYDVKM.

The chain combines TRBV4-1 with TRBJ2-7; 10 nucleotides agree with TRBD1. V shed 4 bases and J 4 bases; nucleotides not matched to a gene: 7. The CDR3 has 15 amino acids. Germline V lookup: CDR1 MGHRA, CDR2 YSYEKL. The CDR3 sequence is CASSLKTGGAYEQYF. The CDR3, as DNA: TGCGCCAGCAGCCTCAAGACAGGGGGCGCTTACGAGCAGTACTTC.

This CDR3 reads CASSPGRVETQYF. CDR3 in DNA: TGTGCCAGCTCACCAGGGCGGGTGGAGACCCAGTACTTC. The chain employs TRBV18 and TRBJ2-5, with D possibly TRBD2 on 5 matching bases. Per the germline V gene, CDR1 is KGHSH and CDR2 is LQKENI. The germline V and J ends were trimmed by 2 bases and 5 bases, with 9 bases remaining between them. The length of the CDR3 is 13 residues.

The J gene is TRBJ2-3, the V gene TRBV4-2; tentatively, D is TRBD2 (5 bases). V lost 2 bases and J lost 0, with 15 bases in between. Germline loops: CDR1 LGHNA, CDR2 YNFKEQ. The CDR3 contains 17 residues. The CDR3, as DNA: TGTGCCAGCAGCCAAAGGGCTCAGCGGTTCAGCACAGATACGCAGTATTTT. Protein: CASSQRAQRFSTDTQYF.

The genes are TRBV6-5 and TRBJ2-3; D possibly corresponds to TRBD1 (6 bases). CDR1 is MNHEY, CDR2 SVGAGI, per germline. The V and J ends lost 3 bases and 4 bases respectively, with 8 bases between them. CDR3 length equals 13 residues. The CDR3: CASSYEGADTQYF. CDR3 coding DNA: TGTGCCAGCAGTTATGAGGGGGCAGATACGCAGTATTTT.

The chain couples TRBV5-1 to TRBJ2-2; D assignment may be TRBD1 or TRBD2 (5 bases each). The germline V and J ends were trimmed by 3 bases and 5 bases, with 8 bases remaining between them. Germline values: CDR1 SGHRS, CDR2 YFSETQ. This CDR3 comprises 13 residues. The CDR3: CASSWGITGELFF. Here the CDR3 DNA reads TGCGCCAGCAGCTGGGGGATTACCGGGGAGCTGTTTTTT. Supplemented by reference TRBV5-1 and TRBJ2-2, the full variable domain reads KAGVTQTPRYLIKTRGQQVTLSCSPISGHRSVSWYQQTPGQGLQFLFEYFSETQRNKGNFPGRFSGRQFSNSRSEMNVSTLELGDSALYLCASSWGITGELFFGEGSRLTVL.

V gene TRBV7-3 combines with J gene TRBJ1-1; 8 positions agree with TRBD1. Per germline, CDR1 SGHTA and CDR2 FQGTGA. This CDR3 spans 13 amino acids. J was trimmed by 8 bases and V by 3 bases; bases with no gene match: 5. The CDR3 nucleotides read TGTGCCAGCAGCTTCATCACAGGGGGAGAAGCTTTCTTT. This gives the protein CASSFITGGEAFF.

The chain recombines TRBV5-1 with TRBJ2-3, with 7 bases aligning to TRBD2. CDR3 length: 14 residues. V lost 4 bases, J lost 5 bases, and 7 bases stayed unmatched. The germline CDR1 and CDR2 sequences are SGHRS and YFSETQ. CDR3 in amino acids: CASSPNGLEDTQYF. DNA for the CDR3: TGCGCCAGCAGCCCAAACGGACTAGAAGATACGCAGTATTTT.

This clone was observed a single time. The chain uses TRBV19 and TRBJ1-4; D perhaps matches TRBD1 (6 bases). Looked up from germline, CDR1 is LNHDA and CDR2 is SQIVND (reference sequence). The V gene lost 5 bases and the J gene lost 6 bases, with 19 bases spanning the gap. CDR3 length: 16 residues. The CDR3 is CASSGPPRGADEKLFF. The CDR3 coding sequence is TGTGCCAGTAGTGGGCCTCCGCGGGGGGCGGATGAAAAACTGTTTTTT. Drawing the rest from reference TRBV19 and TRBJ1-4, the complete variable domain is DGGITQSPKYLFRKEGQNVTLSCEQNLNHDAMYWYRQDPGQGLRLIYYSQIVNDFQKGDIAEGYSVSREKKESFPLTVTSAQKNPTAFYLCASSGPPRGADEKLFFGSGTQLSVL.

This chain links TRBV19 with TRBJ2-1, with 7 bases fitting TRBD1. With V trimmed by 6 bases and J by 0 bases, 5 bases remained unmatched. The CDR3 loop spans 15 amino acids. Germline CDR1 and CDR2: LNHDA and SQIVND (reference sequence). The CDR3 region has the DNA TGTGCCAGTAGCGTGGACAGGCGCTCCTACAATGAGCAGTTCTTC. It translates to CASSVDRRSYNEQFF.

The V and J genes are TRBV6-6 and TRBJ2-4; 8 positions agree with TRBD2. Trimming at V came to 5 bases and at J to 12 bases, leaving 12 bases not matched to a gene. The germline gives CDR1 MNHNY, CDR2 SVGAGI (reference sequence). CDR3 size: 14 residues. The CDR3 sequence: CASSPREGLGAQYF. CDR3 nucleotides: TGTGCCAGCAGTCCTCGGGAGGGCCTCGGGGCTCAGTACTTC.